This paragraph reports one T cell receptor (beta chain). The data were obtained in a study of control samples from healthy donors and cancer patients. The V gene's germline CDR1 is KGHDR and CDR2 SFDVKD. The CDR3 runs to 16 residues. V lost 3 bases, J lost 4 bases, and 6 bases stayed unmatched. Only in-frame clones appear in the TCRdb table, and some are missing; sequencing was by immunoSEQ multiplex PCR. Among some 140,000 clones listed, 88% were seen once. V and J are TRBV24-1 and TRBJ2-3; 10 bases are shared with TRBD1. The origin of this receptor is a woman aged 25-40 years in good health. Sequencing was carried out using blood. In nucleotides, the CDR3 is TGTGCCACCAGTGATCCGGGACAGGGGTGGCCAGATACGCAGTATTTT. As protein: CATSDPGQGWPDTQYF.